Each of the 11 T cell receptor beta chains below was sequenced from the same sample in a study of beta chain features in type 1 diabetes. Regarding the study as a whole: People with Type 1 diabetes carried modestly yet significantly shorter TCRB CDR3s in all four CD4+ subsets.

Reverse transcribing all isolated RNA meant expressed TCRB transcripts were sequenced. Profiled with immunoSEQ multiplex PCR; TCRdb holds only in-frame clones, not every one. The sample records roughly 700,000 clones, roughly an eighth being singletons. Their antigens are not known. Source material: naive CD4+ T cells from blood. These receptors came from a man aged 18 to 35 with type 1 diabetes.

The V call is TRBV28, the J call TRBJ2-3; 11 positions agree with TRBD2. The CDR3 contains 16 residues. CDR1 and CDR2 (germline): MDHEN, SYDVKM. With 5 bases clipped from V and 1 base from J, the junction kept 5 bases outside the gene matches. The CDR3 region is CASSMVTSGGTDTQYF. The CDR3 DNA is TGTGCCAGCAGTATGGTGACTAGCGGGGGCACAGATACGCAGTATTTT.

The J gene is TRBJ1-5, the V gene TRBV15, with a weak D call TRBD1 (5 bases). CDR1 and CDR2 (germline): LNHNV, YYDKDF (reference sequence). V was cut by 0 bases and J by 5 bases, with 11 bases left in between. The CDR3 is 15 amino acids. The CDR3 nucleotides read TGTGCCACCAGCAGAGAGGGGGAGTTTTATCAGCCCCAGCATTTT. Protein sequence: CATSREGEFYQPQHF.

This clone turned up a few times. The chain couples TRBV7-2 to TRBJ2-5, with 10 bases fitting TRBD2. CDR1 is SGHTA, CDR2 FQGNSA, per germline. The CDR3 loop spans 16 amino acids. V lost 1 base and J lost 5; bases outside the gene matches: 7. This chain's CDR3 is CASSLVKAGGLETQYF. The CDR3, as DNA: TGTGCCAGCAGCTTAGTCAAAGCGGGGGGGCTGGAGACCCAGTACTTC.

This clone was observed a handful of times. The chain is built from TRBV10-3 and TRBJ2-3; D is possibly TRBD2 (6 bases). The V end lost 2 bases, the J end lost 6 bases, and 12 bases lay between the germline ends. CDR3 length equals 14 residues. The germline V gene encodes CDR1 ENHRY and CDR2 SYGVKD. This chain's CDR3 is CAISERGLLDTQYF. CDR3 sequence (DNA): TGTGCCATCAGTGAGCGGGGACTTTTGGATACGCAGTATTTT.

The chain joins TRBV29-1 to TRBJ1-1, with D possibly being TRBD1 (5 bases). Trimming cost V 4 bases and J 3 bases, with 12 bases left between them. Germline lookup yields CDR1 SQVTM and CDR2 ANQGSEA. The CDR3 is 13 residues long. CDR3 residues: CSVVDGGDTEAFF. The CDR3 DNA sequence: TGCAGCGTTGTGGATGGGGGGGACACTGAAGCTTTCTTT.

This sequence joins TRBV7-2 and TRBJ2-7; no clear D gene. Germline V gene data show CDR1 as SGHTA and CDR2 as FQGNSA. Trimming pared 5 bases from V and 7 bases from J, leaving 12 bases between. The CDR3 length is 12 residues. This CDR3 is CASSASLREQYF. The CDR3, as DNA: TGTGCCAGCAGCGCGTCCTTGAGGGAGCAGTACTTC.

The gene calls are TRBV5-4 and TRBJ1-3; no clear D. V was clipped by 4 bases and J by 0 bases, with 11 bases between them. Germline V gives CDR1 SGHNT, CDR2 YYREEE (reference sequence). CDR3 length: 15 amino acids. CDR3 protein: CASSPGGSSGNTIYF. CDR3 bases: TGTGCCAGCAGCCCTGGCGGGAGCTCTGGAAACACCATATATTTT.

The chain uses TRBV2 and TRBJ2-7, with unresolved D. This CDR3 has 16 residues. The germline V gene has CDR1 SNHLY and CDR2 FYNNEI. The ends were cut back, 1 base at V and 2 bases at J, with 15 bases in the middle. As DNA, the CDR3 is TGTGCCAGCAGTGAAGGCGTCGTAGCACCTACCTACGAGCAGTACTTC. Translation gives CASSEGVVAPTYEQYF.

The J gene is TRBJ1-2, the V gene TRBV14; D not resolved. The germline V gene has CDR1 SGHDN and CDR2 FVKESK. The CDR3 is 13 amino acids. V shed 1 base and J shed 4 bases, with 7 bases lying between them. CDR3 sequence (DNA): TGTGCCAGCAGCCAAGGAAACAGCTATGGCTACACCTTC. It yields the protein CASSQGNSYGYTF. Full variable domain (remainder filled in from reference TRBV14 and TRBJ1-2): EAGVTQFPSHSVIEKGQTVTLRCDPISGHDNLYWYRRVMGKEIKFLLHFVKESKQDESGMPNNRFLAERTGGTYSTLKVQPAELEDSGVYFCASSQGNSYGYTFGSGTRLTVV.

This clone was detected a few times. CDR3 in DNA: TGTGCGACGGACATGGAAGCTTTCTTT. Protein product: CATDMEAFF. The chain is built from TRBV30 and TRBJ1-1; D may be TRBD1 (5 bases). CDR1 and CDR2 (germline): GTSNPN, SVGIG (reference sequence). The CDR3 contains 9 residues.

This clone showed up just a few times. The chain carries TRBV6-5 and TRBJ2-1; 7 nucleotides align to TRBD1. This CDR3 is built from 15 residues. V trimming: 0 bases; J trimming: 4 bases; junction bases outside the gene matches: 3. Per the germline V gene, CDR1 is MNHEY and CDR2 is SVGAGI. This chain's CDR3 is CASSYSGTAYNEQFF. Written as DNA, the CDR3 is TGTGCCAGCAGTTACTCCGGGACAGCGTACAATGAGCAGTTCTTC.